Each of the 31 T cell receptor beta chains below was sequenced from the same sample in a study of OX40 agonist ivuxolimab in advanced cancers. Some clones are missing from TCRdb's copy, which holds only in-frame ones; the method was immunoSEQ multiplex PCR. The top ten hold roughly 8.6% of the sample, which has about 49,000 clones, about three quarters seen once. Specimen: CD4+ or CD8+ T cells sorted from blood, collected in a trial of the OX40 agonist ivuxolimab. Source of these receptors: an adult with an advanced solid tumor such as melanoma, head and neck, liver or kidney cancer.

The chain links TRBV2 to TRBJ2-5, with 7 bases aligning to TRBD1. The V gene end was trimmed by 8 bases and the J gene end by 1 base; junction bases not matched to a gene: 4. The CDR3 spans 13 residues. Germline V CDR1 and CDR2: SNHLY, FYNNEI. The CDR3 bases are TGTGCCAGCTGGGACAGTTTCCAAGAGACCCAGTACTTC. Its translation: CASWDSFQETQYF.

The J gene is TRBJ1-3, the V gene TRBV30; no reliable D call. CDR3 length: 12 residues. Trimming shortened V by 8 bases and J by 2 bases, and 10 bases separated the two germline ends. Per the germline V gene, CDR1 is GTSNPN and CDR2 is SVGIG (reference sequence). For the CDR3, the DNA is TGTGCCGCGAGGGATCCTGGAAACACCATATATTTT. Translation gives CAARDPGNTIYF.

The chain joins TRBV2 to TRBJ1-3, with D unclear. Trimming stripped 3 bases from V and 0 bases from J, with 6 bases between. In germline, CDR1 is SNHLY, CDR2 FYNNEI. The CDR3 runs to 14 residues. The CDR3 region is CASSEGSSGNTIYF. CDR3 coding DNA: TGTGCCAGCAGTGAGGGGAGCTCTGGAAACACCATATATTTT.

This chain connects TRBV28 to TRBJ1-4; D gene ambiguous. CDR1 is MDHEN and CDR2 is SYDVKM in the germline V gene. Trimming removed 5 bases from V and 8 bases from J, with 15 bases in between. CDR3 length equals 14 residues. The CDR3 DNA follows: TGTGCCAGCAGTCCGCCCCCCCGACGGGAAAAACTGTTTTTT. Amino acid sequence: CASSPPPRREKLFF.

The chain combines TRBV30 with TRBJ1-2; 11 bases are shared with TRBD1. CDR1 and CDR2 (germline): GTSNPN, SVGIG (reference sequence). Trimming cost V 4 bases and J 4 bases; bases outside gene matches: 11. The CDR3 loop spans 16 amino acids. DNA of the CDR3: TGTGCCTGGACCGTTTCACGGACAGGGGGCGTCTATGGCTACACCTTC. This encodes CAWTVSRTGGVYGYTF.

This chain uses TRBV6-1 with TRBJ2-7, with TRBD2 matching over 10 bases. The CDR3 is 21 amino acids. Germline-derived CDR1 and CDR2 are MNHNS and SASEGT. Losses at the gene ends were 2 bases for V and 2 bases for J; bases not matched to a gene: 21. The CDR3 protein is CASSERGGVLSLLAGPYEQYF. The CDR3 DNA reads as TGTGCCAGCAGTGAACGGGGAGGGGTTCTTAGCCTACTAGCGGGGCCCTACGAGCAGTACTTC.

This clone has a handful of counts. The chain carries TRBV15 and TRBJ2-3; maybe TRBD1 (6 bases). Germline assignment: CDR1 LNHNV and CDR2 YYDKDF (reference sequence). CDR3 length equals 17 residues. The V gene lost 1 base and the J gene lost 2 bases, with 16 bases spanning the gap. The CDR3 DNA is TGTGCCACCAGCAGAGGAGACCTCAGGGGCTACACAGATACGCAGTATTTT. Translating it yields CATSRGDLRGYTDTQYF.

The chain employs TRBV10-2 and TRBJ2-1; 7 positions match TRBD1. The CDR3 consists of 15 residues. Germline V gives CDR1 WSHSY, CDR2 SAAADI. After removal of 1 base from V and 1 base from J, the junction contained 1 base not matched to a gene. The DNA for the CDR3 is TGCGCCAGCAGTGAGTTACAGGGGTCCTACAATGAGCAGTTCTTC. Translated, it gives CASSELQGSYNEQFF.

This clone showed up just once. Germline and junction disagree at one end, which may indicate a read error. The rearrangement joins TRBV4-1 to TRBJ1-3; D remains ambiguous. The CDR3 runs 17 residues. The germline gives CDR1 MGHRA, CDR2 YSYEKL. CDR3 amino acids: CASSQDRSAGSGDTIYF. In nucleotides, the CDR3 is TGCGCCAGCAGCCAAGATCGGAGCGCCGGTTCTGGAGACACCATATATTTT.

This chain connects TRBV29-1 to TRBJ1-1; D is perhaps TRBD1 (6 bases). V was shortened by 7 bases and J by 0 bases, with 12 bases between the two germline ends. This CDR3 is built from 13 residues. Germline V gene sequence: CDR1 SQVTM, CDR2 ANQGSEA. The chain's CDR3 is CSADGGLNTEAFF. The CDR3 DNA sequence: TGCAGCGCAGACGGGGGGCTGAACACTGAAGCTTTCTTT.

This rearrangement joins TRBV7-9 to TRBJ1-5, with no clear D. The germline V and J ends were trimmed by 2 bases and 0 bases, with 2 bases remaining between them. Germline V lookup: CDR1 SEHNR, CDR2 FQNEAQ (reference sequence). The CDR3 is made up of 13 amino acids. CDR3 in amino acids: CASSLHSNQPQHF. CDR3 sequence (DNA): TGTGCCAGCAGCTTACATAGCAATCAGCCCCAGCATTTT.

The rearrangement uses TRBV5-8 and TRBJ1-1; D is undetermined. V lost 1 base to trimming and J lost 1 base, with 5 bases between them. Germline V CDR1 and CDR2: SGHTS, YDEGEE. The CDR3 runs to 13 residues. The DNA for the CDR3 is TGTGCCAGCAGCTTGAAAAGGAACACTGAAGCTTTCTTT. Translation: CASSLKRNTEAFF.

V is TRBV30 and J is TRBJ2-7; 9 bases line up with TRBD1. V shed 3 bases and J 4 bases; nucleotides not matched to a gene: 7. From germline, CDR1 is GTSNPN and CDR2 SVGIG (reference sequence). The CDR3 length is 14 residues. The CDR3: CAWRGTGSGYEQYF. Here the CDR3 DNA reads TGTGCCTGGAGGGGGACAGGGAGTGGGTACGAGCAGTACTTC.

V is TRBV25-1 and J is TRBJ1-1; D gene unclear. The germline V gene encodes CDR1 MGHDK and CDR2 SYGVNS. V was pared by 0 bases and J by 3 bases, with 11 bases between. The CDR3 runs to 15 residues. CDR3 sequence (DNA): TGTGCCAGCAGTGAATACCGCGGGGTTTACACTGAAGCTTTCTTT. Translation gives CASSEYRGVYTEAFF. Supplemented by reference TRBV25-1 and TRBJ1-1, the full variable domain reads EADIYQTPRYLVIGTGKKITLECSQTMGHDKMYWYQQDPGMELHLIHYSYGVNSTEKGDLSSESTVSRIRTEHFPLTLESARPSHTSQYLCASSEYRGVYTEAFFGQGTRLTVV.

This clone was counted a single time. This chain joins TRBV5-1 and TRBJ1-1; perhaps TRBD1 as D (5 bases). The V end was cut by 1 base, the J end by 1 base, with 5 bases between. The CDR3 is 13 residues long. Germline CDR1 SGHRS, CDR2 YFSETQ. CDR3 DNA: TGCGCCAGCAGCTTGACAGGGAACACTGAAGCTTTCTTT. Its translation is CASSLTGNTEAFF.

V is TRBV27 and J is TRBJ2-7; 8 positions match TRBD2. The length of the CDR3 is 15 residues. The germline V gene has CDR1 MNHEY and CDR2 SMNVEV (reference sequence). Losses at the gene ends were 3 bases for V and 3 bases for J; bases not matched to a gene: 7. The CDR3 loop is CASSFNPGGVYEQYF. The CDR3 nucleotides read TGTGCCAGCAGTTTCAACCCGGGGGGGGTCTACGAGCAGTACTTC.

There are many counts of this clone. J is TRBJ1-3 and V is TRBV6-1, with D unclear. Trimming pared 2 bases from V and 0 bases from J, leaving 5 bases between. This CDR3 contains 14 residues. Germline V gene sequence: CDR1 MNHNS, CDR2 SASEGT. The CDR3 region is CASSELSSGNTIYF. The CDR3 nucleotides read TGTGCCAGCAGTGAACTGAGCTCTGGAAACACCATATATTTT.

CDR3 region: CAWSRGSSYNEQFF. The DNA for the CDR3 is TGTGCCTGGAGTAGAGGGAGCTCCTACAATGAGCAGTTCTTC. The rearrangement links TRBV30 to TRBJ2-1; D is perhaps TRBD2 (5 bases). V lost 2 bases and J lost 0, with 8 bases in between. The germline V gene has CDR1 GTSNPN and CDR2 SVGIG (reference sequence). The CDR3 has 14 amino acids.

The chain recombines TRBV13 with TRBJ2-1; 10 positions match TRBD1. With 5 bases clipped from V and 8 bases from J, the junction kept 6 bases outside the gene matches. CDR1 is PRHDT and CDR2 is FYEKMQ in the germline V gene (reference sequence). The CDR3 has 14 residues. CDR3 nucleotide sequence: TGTGCCAGCAGCGGGCGGGACAGGGGCTATGAGCAGTTCTTC. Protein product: CASSGRDRGYEQFF.

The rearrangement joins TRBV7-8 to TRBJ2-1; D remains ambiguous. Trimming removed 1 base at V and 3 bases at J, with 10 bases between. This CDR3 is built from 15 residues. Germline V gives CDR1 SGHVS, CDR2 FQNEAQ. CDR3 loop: CASSLVVGDYNEQFF. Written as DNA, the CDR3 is TGTGCCAGCAGCTTAGTCGTTGGGGACTACAATGAGCAGTTCTTC.

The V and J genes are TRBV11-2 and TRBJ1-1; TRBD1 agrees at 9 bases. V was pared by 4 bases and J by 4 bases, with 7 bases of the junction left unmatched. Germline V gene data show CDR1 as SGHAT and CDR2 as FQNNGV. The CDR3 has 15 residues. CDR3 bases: TGTGCCAGCAGCTGGGGACAGGGCTCTGTCACTGAAGCTTTCTTT. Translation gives CASSWGQGSVTEAFF.

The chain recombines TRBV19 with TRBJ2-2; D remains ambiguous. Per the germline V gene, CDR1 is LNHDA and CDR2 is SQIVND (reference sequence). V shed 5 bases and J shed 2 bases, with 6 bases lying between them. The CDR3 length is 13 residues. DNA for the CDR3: TGTGCCAGTAGTGGCCACAACACCGGGGAGCTGTTTTTT. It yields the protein CASSGHNTGELFF.

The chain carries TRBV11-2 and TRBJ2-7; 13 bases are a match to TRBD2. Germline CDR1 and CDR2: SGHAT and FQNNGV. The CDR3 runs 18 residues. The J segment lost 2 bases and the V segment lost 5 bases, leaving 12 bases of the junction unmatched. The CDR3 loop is CASSRYGTSGDTTYEQYF. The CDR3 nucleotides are TGTGCCAGCAGCCGATATGGGACTAGCGGGGACACTACCTACGAGCAGTACTTC.

This CDR3 reads CASRPYPGQRYEQYF. The CDR3 bases are TGTGCCAGCAGACCCTATCCGGGACAGAGATACGAGCAGTACTTC. The V gene is TRBV27, the J gene TRBJ2-7; 7 bases fit TRBD1. CDR3 length equals 15 residues. V lost 6 bases, J lost 4 bases, and 12 bases stayed unmatched. Germline V CDR1 and CDR2: MNHEY, SMNVEV (reference sequence).

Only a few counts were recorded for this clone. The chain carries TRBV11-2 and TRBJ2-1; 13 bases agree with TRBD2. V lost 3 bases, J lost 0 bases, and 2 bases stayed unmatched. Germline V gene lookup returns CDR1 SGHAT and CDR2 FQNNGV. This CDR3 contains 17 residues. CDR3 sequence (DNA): TGTGCCAGCAGCTTTACTAGCGGGAGGGTCTCCTACAATGAGCAGTTCTTC. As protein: CASSFTSGRVSYNEQFF.

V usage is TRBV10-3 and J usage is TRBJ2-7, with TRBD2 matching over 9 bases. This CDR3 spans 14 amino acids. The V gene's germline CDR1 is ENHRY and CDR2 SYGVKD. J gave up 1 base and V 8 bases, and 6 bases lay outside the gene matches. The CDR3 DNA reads TGTGCCATCGCGGGGGGGGATACATCCTACGAGCAGTACTTC. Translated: CAIAGGDTSYEQYF.

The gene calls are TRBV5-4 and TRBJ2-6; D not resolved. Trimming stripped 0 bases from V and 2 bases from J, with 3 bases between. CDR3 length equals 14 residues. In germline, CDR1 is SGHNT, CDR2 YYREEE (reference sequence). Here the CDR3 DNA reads TGTGCCAGCAGCTTGGATCCTGGGGCCAACGTCCTGACTTTC. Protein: CASSLDPGANVLTF.

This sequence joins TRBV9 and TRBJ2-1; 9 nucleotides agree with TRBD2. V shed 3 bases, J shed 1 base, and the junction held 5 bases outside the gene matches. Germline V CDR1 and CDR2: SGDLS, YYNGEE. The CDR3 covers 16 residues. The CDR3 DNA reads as TGTGCCAGCAGCGACCGACTAGCGGAATCCTACAATGAGCAGTTCTTC. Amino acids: CASSDRLAESYNEQFF.

Here the CDR3 reads CAWNNRGLWDTQYF. In DNA, the CDR3 is TGTGCCTGGAATAACAGGGGGCTATGGGATACGCAGTATTTT. This rearrangement joins TRBV30 to TRBJ2-3; 9 bases match TRBD1. Germline-derived CDR1 and CDR2 are GTSNPN and SVGIG (reference sequence). The CDR3 consists of 14 residues. Trimming cost V 4 bases and J 6 bases; bases outside gene matches: 8.

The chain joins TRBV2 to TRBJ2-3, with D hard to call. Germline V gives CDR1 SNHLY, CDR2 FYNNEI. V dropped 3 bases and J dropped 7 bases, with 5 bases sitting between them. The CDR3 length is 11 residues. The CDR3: CASSDYNTQYF. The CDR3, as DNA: TGTGCCAGCAGTGACTATAATACGCAGTATTTT.

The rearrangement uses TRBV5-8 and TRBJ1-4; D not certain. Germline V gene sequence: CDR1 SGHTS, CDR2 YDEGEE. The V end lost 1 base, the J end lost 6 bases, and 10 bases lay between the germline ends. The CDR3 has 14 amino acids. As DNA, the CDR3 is TGTGCCAGCAGCTTGAGGAGGTTGGATGAAAAACTGTTTTTT. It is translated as CASSLRRLDEKLFF.